This T cell receptor (beta chain) is drawn from a study of cytomegalovirus exposure and HLA in healthy donors. 60 Vbeta and 13 Jbeta primers were used in PCR. Clones were sequenced by immunoSEQ multiplex PCR, and TCRdb holds only the in-frame ones, with some missing. The sample holds around 90,000 clones, approximately 80% seen once. As for this clone: No antigen is known for it.

Points from the study as a whole: V- and J-gene trimming in TCR beta was tied to a missense DCLRE1C variant by an analysis performed later.

This TCR came from a woman between 40 and 50 years old in good health and CMV-seronegative. Source material: PBMCs.

CDR3: CASSFTGNYGYTF. The CDR3 DNA is TGTGCCAGCAGCTTTACGGGGAACTATGGCTACACCTTC. This chain uses TRBV7-2 with TRBJ1-2; no definite D call. This CDR3 is built from 13 residues. V shed 3 bases and J shed 2 bases, with 7 bases lying between them. The germline CDR1 and CDR2 sequences are SGHTA and FQGNSA.